The clone carrying this TCR beta chain showed up many times. The length of the CDR3 is 15 residues. From germline, CDR1 is SGHRS and CDR2 YFSETQ. Trimming removed 0 bases from V and 5 bases from J; junction bases left unmatched: 7. This entry is derived from a study of low-dose radiotherapy and immunotherapy resistance in tumors. For the study at large: A dose of 1 Gy per fraction every two weeks went to Cohort 2, totaling 13 Gy over 26 weeks. While receiving nivolumab 240 mg every two weeks, patients also received ipilimumab 1 mg/kg every six weeks, both intravenously. Oral administration of aspirin 300 mg daily occurred for four cycles, commencing at cycle 1 day 1.

First-strand cDNA relied on TRAV- and TRBV-specific primers spanning alpha and beta chains. Over approximately 19 PCR cycles, TCRs were amplified from a constant-region primer and V-primer adapter. TCRdb ran MiXCR on the reads and lists one entry per CDR3 protein. The data hold some 88,000 distinct CDR3 sequences, with more than 7.5% observed a single time. As for time point: before trial treatment. Sample: PBMCs, taken before treatment. This receptor was taken from a male donor with prostate cancer. The gene calls are TRBV5-1 and TRBJ2-5; 7 bases are shared with TRBD2. CDR3 DNA: TGCGCCAGCAGCTTGGGGGAGCGGGGAATGGAGACCCAGTACTTC. This encodes CASSLGERGMETQYF.